This paragraph covers one T cell receptor (beta chain) sequence. The repertoire was sequenced with immunoSEQ multiplex PCR; TCRdb's copy has only in-frame clones and lacks some. The table has more than 200,000 clones, more than 65% seen once. This sample is drawn from a study of blood T cell repertoires in COVID-19. At the level of the study: Researchers got acute and convalescent COVID-19 samples from the United States, Italy and Spain. Nucleic acid was either cDNA or gDNA, and it came from T cells, B-cell-depleted T cells, or PBMCs.

CDR1 is MNHEY and CDR2 is SVGAGI in the germline V gene. The CDR3 spans 15 residues. V lost 6 bases and J 3 bases, leaving 15 bases between the germline ends. The V gene is TRBV6-5, the J gene TRBJ1-5; the D gene is possibly TRBD1 (6 bases). Sequencing was carried out using peripheral blood. The clonotype originates from a man aged 50-60 years with active or convalescent COVID-19. CDR3 in amino acids: CASSQNRDDNQPQHF. The CDR3 coding sequence is TGTGCCAGCAGCCAAAACAGGGATGACAATCAGCCCCAGCATTTT.